Below, 26 T cell receptor beta chains from the same sample are listed, as sequenced in a study of cytomegalovirus exposure and HLA in healthy donors. 13 Jbeta primers and 60 Vbeta primers were used for the PCR. Generated by immunoSEQ multiplex PCR, the TCRdb table keeps only in-frame clones and is missing some. The repertoire holds some 150,000 clones, approximately 80% seen once, with 3.5% to 4.5% in the top ten. Material: PBMCs. These TCRs come from a man under 40 in good health and CMV-seropositive.

The V gene is TRBV29-1, the J gene TRBJ1-5; TRBD1 agrees at 7 bases. After removal of 2 bases from V and 3 bases from J, the junction contained 7 bases not matched to a gene. Germline V gene lookup returns CDR1 SQVTM and CDR2 ANQGSEA. The CDR3 length is 15 residues. CDR3 protein: CSVESADRNNQPQHF. The CDR3 DNA follows: TGCAGCGTTGAATCCGCGGACAGGAACAATCAGCCCCAGCATTTT.

The chain uses TRBV6-5 and TRBJ2-7; 10 bases align to TRBD1. This CDR3 region has 14 residues. V lost 5 bases, J lost 4 bases, and 5 bases stayed unmatched. Germline V gene sequence: CDR1 MNHEY, CDR2 SVGAGI. CDR3 protein: CASSTPGQGYEQYF. DNA for the CDR3: TGTGCCAGCAGTACTCCGGGACAGGGGTACGAGCAGTACTTC.

The chain combines TRBV5-1 with TRBJ2-7; a possible D gene is TRBD2 (6 bases). The CDR3 covers 12 residues. The germline V gene has CDR1 SGHRS and CDR2 YFSETQ. Trimming shortened V by 4 bases and J by 6 bases, and 11 bases separated the two germline ends. The DNA for the CDR3 is TGCGCCAGCAGCCCGGCGGAGGGCGAGCAGTACTTC. Amino acids: CASSPAEGEQYF.

This chain connects TRBV5-1 to TRBJ2-7; 9 bases fit TRBD1. Germline CDR1 is SGHRS and CDR2 is YFSETQ. The trim removed 1 base at V and 4 bases at J, leaving 6 bases unmatched. This CDR3 region has 15 residues. The CDR3 protein is CASSLPGTGNYEQYF. Here the CDR3 DNA reads TGCGCCAGCAGCTTGCCCGGGACAGGGAATTACGAGCAGTACTTC.

The chain couples TRBV11-2 to TRBJ2-5; possible D gene TRBD2, 7 bases. Germline CDR1 reads SGHAT; CDR2 reads FQNNGV. Trimming left V 5 bases short and J 4 bases short, with 17 bases between. The CDR3 contains 15 residues. The CDR3 nucleotides are TGTGCCAGCAGCCGAGGGGGGGCGAGCAGAGAGACCCAGTACTTC. Translation: CASSRGGASRETQYF.

Only one count was recorded for this clone. The chain employs TRBV6-5 and TRBJ2-5, with D perhaps TRBD2 (6 bases). The V end lost 6 bases, the J end lost 4 bases, and 18 bases lay between the germline ends. The CDR3 sequence is 15 residues long. Germline values: CDR1 MNHEY, CDR2 SVGAGI. This CDR3 is CASRPDGGWTETQYF. The CDR3 DNA reads TGTGCCAGCAGGCCTGATGGGGGGTGGACAGAGACCCAGTACTTC.

The CDR3 sequence: CASSGSRDNFSGNTIYF. DNA for the CDR3: TGCGCCAGCAGCGGATCCAGGGATAACTTCTCTGGAAACACCATATATTTT. This sequence joins TRBV5-1 and TRBJ1-3; D might be TRBD1 (5 bases). V was trimmed by 4 bases and J by 0 bases, leaving 17 bases between them. CDR1 is SGHRS, CDR2 YFSETQ, per germline. The CDR3 has 17 amino acids.

This clone appeared a few times. J is TRBJ2-7 and V is TRBV30; possible D gene TRBD2, 6 bases. The germline V gene has CDR1 GTSNPN and CDR2 SVGIG (reference sequence). This CDR3 region has 12 residues. V was clipped by 0 bases and J by 6 bases, with 9 bases between them. The DNA for the CDR3 is TGTGCCTGGAGTGTACAGCGGGCCGAGCAGTACTTC. The encoded protein is CAWSVQRAEQYF. Supplemented by reference TRBV30 and TRBJ2-7, the full variable domain reads SQTIHQWPATLVQPVGSPLSLECTVEGTSNPNLYWYRQAAGRGLQLLFYSVGIGQISSEVPQNLSASRPQDRQFILSSKKLLLSDSGFYLCAWSVQRAEQYFGPGTRLTVT.

V is TRBV27 and J is TRBJ2-7; D is perhaps TRBD2 (6 bases). Germline V gives CDR1 MNHEY, CDR2 SMNVEV (reference sequence). This CDR3 is 12 amino acids long. Trimming cost V 6 bases and J 2 bases, with 8 bases left between them. The CDR3 region is CASSRGTYEQYF. DNA of the CDR3: TGTGCCAGCAGCCGGGGGACCTACGAGCAGTACTTC.

The rearrangement links TRBV30 to TRBJ1-1; tentative D call: TRBD1 (5 bases). The CDR3 runs 12 residues. V was shortened by 0 bases and J by 7 bases, with 9 bases between the two germline ends. The V gene's germline CDR1 is GTSNPN and CDR2 SVGIG (reference sequence). The CDR3: CAWSVSGHEAFF. The DNA of the CDR3 is TGTGCCTGGAGTGTATCCGGACATGAAGCTTTCTTT.

The gene calls are TRBV30 and TRBJ2-3; TRBD1 matches at 10 bases. CDR3 length: 15 amino acids. The junction had 6 bases not matched to a gene; V was cut back by 1 base and J by 5 bases. Germline-derived CDR1 and CDR2 are GTSNPN and SVGIG (reference sequence). CDR3 sequence: CAWSGGQGVLDTQYF. The CDR3 DNA is TGTGCCTGGAGTGGTGGACAGGGGGTTTTAGATACGCAGTATTTT.

The V gene is TRBV29-1, the J gene TRBJ1-1; 10 bases line up with TRBD1. Trimming removed 7 bases from V and 13 bases from J; junction bases left unmatched: 12. The V gene's germline CDR1 is SQVTM and CDR2 ANQGSEA. There are 12 residues in the CDR3. CDR3 amino acids: CSAYGTGANLFF. For the CDR3, the DNA is TGCAGCGCCTACGGGACAGGGGCAAATCTTTTCTTT.

CDR3 nucleotide sequence: TGTGCCAGCAGCCAAGATGGCGGGGGGAATACGCAGTATTTT. Translated: CASSQDGGGNTQYF. V usage is TRBV14 and J usage is TRBJ2-3, with 8 positions matching TRBD2. With 0 bases clipped from V and 7 bases from J, the junction kept 3 bases outside the gene matches. The CDR3 is 14 amino acids. CDR1 is SGHDN, CDR2 FVKESK, per germline.

The chain uses TRBV19 and TRBJ2-3; D perhaps matches TRBD2 (5 bases). The V end lost 4 bases, the J end lost 2 bases, and 13 bases lay between the germline ends. Germline values: CDR1 LNHDA, CDR2 SQIVND (reference sequence). This CDR3 is built from 15 residues. The DNA for the CDR3 is TGTGCCAGTAGTAAGGAGGCCCGCCTCACAGATACGCAGTATTTT. Its translation: CASSKEARLTDTQYF.

This sequence joins TRBV6-4 and TRBJ1-1; D possibly corresponds to TRBD1 (6 bases). V lost 6 bases and J 1 base, leaving 15 bases between the germline ends. The CDR3 runs to 15 residues. Germline CDR1 MRHNA, CDR2 SNTAGT. This CDR3 reads CASRNLRGKNTEAFF. CDR3 in DNA: TGTGCCAGCAGGAACCTAAGGGGGAAGAACACTGAAGCTTTCTTT.

V usage is TRBV5-8 and J usage is TRBJ2-3; 14 bases line up with TRBD2. From germline, CDR1 is SGHTS and CDR2 YDEGEE. Trimming took 4 bases from V and 5 from J; bases not matched to a gene: 3. The CDR3 is 15 amino acids. The CDR3 region has the DNA TGTGCCAGCAGCCCCGGGACTAGCGGGGGAGATACGCAGTATTTT. Translating gives CASSPGTSGGDTQYF.

The CDR3 loop is CASSVGGGGTGELFF. CDR3 nucleotides: TGTGCCAGCAGCGTAGGAGGGGGCGGCACCGGGGAGCTGTTTTTT. The chain uses TRBV9 and TRBJ2-2; 7 nucleotides match TRBD1. CDR1 is SGDLS and CDR2 is YYNGEE in the germline V gene. The V and J ends lost 0 bases and 4 bases, in that order; junction bases with no gene match: 3. The CDR3 is 15 residues long.

The CDR3 nucleotides are TGCGCCAGCAGCCCGGGACAGACATTGGAGCAGTACTTC. Translating gives CASSPGQTLEQYF. The chain combines TRBV5-1 with TRBJ2-7; 7 bases align to TRBD1. Germline V CDR1 and CDR2: SGHRS, YFSETQ. This CDR3 has 13 residues. V trimming: 4 bases; J trimming: 7 bases; junction bases outside the gene matches: 8.

J is TRBJ1-4 and V is TRBV4-1; 7 positions agree with TRBD1. V trimming: 6 bases; J trimming: 8 bases; junction bases outside the gene matches: 12. Germline values: CDR1 MGHRA, CDR2 YSYEKL. The CDR3 is 15 amino acids. For the CDR3, the DNA is TGCGCCAGCAGTTTCTCCGGGACAGCGGTGGAAAAACTGTTTTTT. Protein product: CASSFSGTAVEKLFF.

The rearrangement uses TRBV28 and TRBJ1-5, with 7 bases that match TRBD1. J lost 4 bases, V lost 9 bases, and 9 bases had no gene match. The CDR3 contains 14 residues. Germline CDR1 reads MDHEN; CDR2 reads SYDVKM. DNA of the CDR3: TGTGCCAGTTGCCAGGGACAGATAAATCAGCCCCAGCATTTT. It yields the protein CASCQGQINQPQHF.

The genes are TRBV19 and TRBJ2-1; maybe TRBD1 (7 bases). V was trimmed by 1 base and J by 10 bases, leaving 14 bases between them. CDR3 size: 14 residues. The germline gives CDR1 LNHDA, CDR2 SQIVND (reference sequence). CDR3 sequence reads: CASSIGGGGREQFF. The CDR3 nucleotides are TGTGCCAGTAGTATAGGAGGAGGGGGCAGAGAGCAGTTCTTC.

This chain connects TRBV28 to TRBJ1-2; weak D call: TRBD1 (6 bases). This CDR3 region has 12 residues. The germline V and J ends were trimmed by 3 bases and 8 bases, with 10 bases remaining between them. CDR1 MDHEN and CDR2 SYDVKM come from the germline V gene. CDR3: CASSLTGGGYTF. The CDR3 coding sequence is TGTGCCAGCAGTTTGACGGGGGGCGGCTACACCTTC.

This clone occurred once. CDR3 sequence: CASRGGQGGNQPQHF. The CDR3 nucleotides read TGTGCCAGCAGGGGGGGACAGGGCGGAAATCAGCCCCAGCATTTT. The V call is TRBV28, the J call TRBJ1-5; 9 positions agree with TRBD1. CDR1 MDHEN and CDR2 SYDVKM come from the germline V gene. V lost 6 bases, J lost 4 bases, and 7 bases stayed unmatched. The CDR3 is 15 residues long.

This chain links TRBV6-1 with TRBJ2-3, with D perhaps TRBD2 (6 bases). From germline, CDR1 is MNHNS and CDR2 SASEGT. The CDR3 covers 16 residues. Trimming cost V 3 bases and J 0 bases, with 13 bases left between them. CDR3 loop: CASSDGAGSSTDTQYF. In nucleotides, the CDR3 is TGTGCCAGCAGTGATGGGGCGGGGTCTAGCACAGATACGCAGTATTTT.

The rearrangement links TRBV29-1 to TRBJ2-7; TRBD2 might be the D (5 bases). CDR1 SQVTM and CDR2 ANQGSEA come from the germline V gene. Trimming took off 8 bases at V and 3 bases at J, with 8 bases between the two ends. The CDR3 consists of 10 residues. The DNA for the CDR3 is TGCAGCCTCCGGGACTACGAGCAGTACTTC. Translating it yields CSLRDYEQYF.

V and J are TRBV5-1 and TRBJ2-7; weak D call: TRBD1 (7 bases). V shed 2 bases and J shed 5 bases, with 11 bases lying between them. CDR1 and CDR2 (germline): SGHRS, YFSETQ. The CDR3 has 13 amino acids. Here the CDR3 reads CASSLPGGNEQYF. The CDR3 nucleotides are TGCGCCAGCAGCTTACCAGGGGGGAACGAGCAGTACTTC.